The clone carrying this T cell receptor (beta chain) has just one count. This sample is drawn from a study of blood T cell repertoires in COVID-19. Study information: T cells, B-cell-depleted T cells, or PBMCs provided the cDNA or gDNA that served as material.

The CDR3 sequence is 18 residues long. The germline V and J ends were trimmed by 0 bases and 0 bases, with 15 bases remaining between them. Germline lookup yields CDR1 MNHEY and CDR2 SMNVEV (reference sequence). Authors' methods: Amplified reference gene primers provided the basis for estimating nucleated cell counts. Assay used: immunoSEQ multiplex PCR; TCRdb lists only in-frame clones, some missing. V, J and clone size reflect that table, while D and trimming were determined from the DNA. The table records roughly 26,000 clones, around 82% of them present only once. Sample: peripheral blood. The clonotype was recovered from a human donor in a cohort sampled during active COVID-19. This rearrangement joins TRBV27 to TRBJ2-1, with TRBD2 as a possible D gene (6 bases). This CDR3 reads CASSLSVSGRSSYNEQFF. The CDR3 DNA reads as TGTGCCAGCAGTTTATCGGTCAGCGGGCGTAGCTCCTACAATGAGCAGTTCTTC.